A selection of T cell receptor beta chains follows, all from one sample in a study. TCRdb fed the 5' RACE reads into MiXCR, producing one record per CDR3 protein. The repertoire holds approximately 40,000 distinct CDR3 sequences, approximately 17% seen once, with about 2.8% in the top ten. The sequenced sample consisted of naive CD4+ T cells sorted from a lymph node. These receptors all stem from a female donor with breast cancer. The CDR3 runs from the conserved cysteine through the conserved F or W. Fields, in order: D gene, clone size, CDR3 length, V gene, J gene, CDR3 DNA, CDR3 protein. A D gene is named only where the DNA matches it firmly. Only some rows state a clone size, as once, few, many or a class for expanded clones.

>-|few|16|TRBV12-3/TRBV12-4|TRBJ2-2
TGTGCCAGCAGCCCAGGGGACATTTTAAACACCGGGGAGCTGTTTTTT
CASSPGDILNTGELFF
>-|many|13|TRBV29-1|TRBJ1-1
TGCAGCGTAATGCGGGAGTTGAACACTGAAGCTTTCTTT
CSVMRELNTEAFF
>-|-|16|TRBV5-1|TRBJ2-2
TGCGCCAGCAGCTTGTCTGCCGGTTCTAACACCGGGGAGCTGTTTTTT
CASSLSAGSNTGELFF
>-|-|16|TRBV4-2|TRBJ2-3
TGTGCCAGCAGGGACGTTAGCAGGGGTACCTCAGATACGCAGTATTTT
CASRDVSRGTSDTQYF
>-|many|17|TRBV10-2|TRBJ2-3
TGCGCCAGCAGTGACCCCCGAATAGGTTTGAGCACAGATACGCAGTATTTT
CASSDPRIGLSTDTQYF
>-|-|15|TRBV7-2|TRBJ2-7
TGTGCCAGCAGCTTAGGCGGCAGGCCCCTCTACGAGCAGTACTTC
CASSLGGRPLYEQYF
>TRBD1|many|13|TRBV5-1|TRBJ1-1
TGCGCCAGCAGCTTGGGACGGGACAGCGAAGCTTTCTTT
CASSLGRDSEAFF
>-|few|17|TRBV12-3/TRBV12-4|TRBJ2-2
TGTGCCACCCAAAAAGAAGACAGGGCAGCGGGCACCGGGGAGCTGTTTTTT
CATQKEDRAAGTGELFF
>-|few|15|TRBV5-1|TRBJ1-4
TGCGCCAGCAGCTTGGGAGCACCCGGGGATGAAAAACTGTTTTTT
CASSLGAPGDEKLFF
>-|few|14|TRBV5-1|TRBJ2-2
TGCGCCAGCAGCTTTAGGGGTGTCACCGGGGAGCTGTTTTTT
CASSFRGVTGELFF
>-|many|15|TRBV6-5|TRBJ1-2
TGTGCCAGCAGCCCCGGGGGCAACTCTAACTATGGCTACACCTTC
CASSPGGNSNYGYTF
>-|few|13|TRBV28|TRBJ2-7
TGTGCCAGCAGGGGAGACAGAAACTACGAGCAGTACTTC
CASRGDRNYEQYF
>-|few|16|TRBV4-2|TRBJ1-3
TGTGCCAGCAGCCAAGATGGGGGGGACTCTGGAAACACCATATATTTT
CASSQDGGDSGNTIYF
>-|few|13|TRBV6-5|TRBJ1-1
TGTGCCACCTCTCGAATGAGGAACACTGAAGCTTTCTTT
CATSRMRNTEAFF
>-|many|16|TRBV29-1|TRBJ2-7
TGCAGCGCAACGCTAGGGACACTTCAAACCTCCTACGAGCAGTACTTC
CSATLGTLQTSYEQYF
>TRBD1|many|15|TRBV25-1|TRBJ1-1
TGTGCCAGCAGTTTGCACCAGGACAGGGTAACTGAAGCTTTCTTT
CASSLHQDRVTEAFF
>-|few|11|TRBV2|TRBJ2-7
TGTGCCAGCGGCCGTTTATACGAGCAGTACTTC
CASGRLYEQYF
>-|-|12|TRBV12-3/TRBV12-4|TRBJ2-3
TGTGCCAGCAGCCACCACACAGATACGCAGTATTTT
CASSHHTDTQYF
>-|-|11|TRBV2|TRBJ2-4
TGTGCCAGCAGTGAGGCGAACATTCAGTACTTC
CASSEANIQYF
>-|many|14|TRBV7-9|TRBJ1-1
TGTGCCAGCAGCAGACCGACAAAGAACACTGAAGCTTTCTTT
CASSRPTKNTEAFF
>TRBD1|few|14|TRBV20-1|TRBJ2-1
TGCAGTGCTATCAACGGACAGGGTGGCAATGAGCAGTTCTTC
CSAINGQGGNEQFF
>-|-|12|TRBV10-3|TRBJ2-7
TGTGCCATCAGTGATCTAGCTTACGAGCAGTACTTC
CAISDLAYEQYF
>TRBD1|medium-sized|14|TRBV6-5|TRBJ1-5
TGTGCCAGCAGTTGGGGGACAGGCGATCAGCCCCAGCATTTT
CASSWGTGDQPQHF
>TRBD2|-|18|TRBV5-1|TRBJ2-1
TGCGCCAGCAGCTTTTCACCCATAACTAGCGGGGGAATGAATGAGCAGTTCTTC
CASSFSPITSGGMNEQFF
>TRBD2|many|14|TRBV27|TRBJ2-3
TGTGCCAGCAGGGTGTCGGGAGGTGGGGATACGCAGTATTTT
CASRVSGGGDTQYF
>TRBD2|many|14|TRBV15|TRBJ2-1
TGTGCCACCAGCAGAGTACTAGCGGGGGGTGAGCAGTTCTTC
CATSRVLAGGEQFF
>-|-|13|TRBV4-3|TRBJ1-2
TGCGCCAGCAGCCAAGATCAGGGATACGGCTACACCTTC
CASSQDQGYGYTF
>TRBD1|-|16|TRBV6-5|TRBJ2-5
TGTGCCAGCAGTAACTTAACGACAGGGGGTCTTCAGACCCAGTACTTC
CASSNLTTGGLQTQYF
>-|-|13|TRBV18|TRBJ1-1
TGTGCCAGCCAGGCACAAGGGGACACTGAAGCTTTCTTT
CASQAQGDTEAFF
>TRBD1|few|18|TRBV6-6|TRBJ1-2
TGTGCCAGCAGCTCAAGCCCCTCCGGGACAGGCACCTCTGGGGGCTACACCTTC
CASSSSPSGTGTSGGYTF
>-|-|14|TRBV20-1|TRBJ2-3
TGCAGTGCTAGAGATAGGGCAGTTACAGATACGCAGTATTTT
CSARDRAVTDTQYF
>-|-|16|TRBV7-9|TRBJ1-2
TGTGCCAGCAGCCCCACTCGGGGGGGGGTAGGCTATGGCTACACCTTC
CASSPTRGGVGYGYTF
>-|-|15|TRBV2|TRBJ2-3
TGTGCCACCACTAGAGGCAGGGCTTTATCAGATACGCAGTATTTT
CATTRGRALSDTQYF
>-|-|12|TRBV28|TRBJ1-4
TGTGCCAGCAGTTTTAGCGGTGAAAAACTGTTTTTT
CASSFSGEKLFF
>TRBD1|many|14|TRBV6-6|TRBJ1-2
TGTGCCAGCAGTTACCTCGGACAGGGGGGTGGCTACACCTTC
CASSYLGQGGGYTF
>-|many|13|TRBV6-2/TRBV6-3|TRBJ2-1
TGTGCCAGCAGCCTGGGGGCGGGACCTGAGCAGTTCTTC
CASSLGAGPEQFF
>-|few|12|TRBV6-5|TRBJ1-5
TGTGCCAGCGGGCGGGTCGATCAGCCCCAGCATTTT
CASGRVDQPQHF
>TRBD1|many|15|TRBV7-2|TRBJ1-6
TGTGCCAGCAGCCCACCGGGACAGGGGAATTCACCCCTCCACTTT
CASSPPGQGNSPLHF
>-|many|12|TRBV3-1|TRBJ2-7
TGTGCCAGCAGCCAAGAGCCCTACGAGCAGTACTTC
CASSQEPYEQYF
>TRBD1|-|15|TRBV14|TRBJ1-6
TGTGCCAGCAGCCAAAGGACAGGGCAGAATTCACCCCTCCACTTT
CASSQRTGQNSPLHF
>-|few|14|TRBV7-9|TRBJ1-4
TGTGCCAGCGCCCAGGGGCAGGGATATGAAAAACTGTTTTTT
CASAQGQGYEKLFF
>-|-|15|TRBV7-2|TRBJ1-1
TGTGCCAGCAGCTTAGAACTAAGGCATAACACTGAAGCTTTCTTT
CASSLELRHNTEAFF
>-|few|14|TRBV7-9|TRBJ2-7
TGTGCCAGCGGCCGAGGGGGATGGCAGGGCGAGCAGTACTTC
CASGRGGWQGEQYF
>-|-|12|TRBV20-1|TRBJ1-1
TGCAGTGTGGGCAGGGACAACACTGAAGCTTTCTTT
CSVGRDNTEAFF
>-|many|14|TRBV12-3/TRBV12-4|TRBJ2-3
TGTGCCAGCGGTTCTAGGGATAGGTCGGATACGCAGTATTTT
CASGSRDRSDTQYF
>-|-|16|TRBV20-1|TRBJ2-1
TGCAGTCTACGGCCTCCTCCGGGACATGGGATCAATGAGCAGTTCTTC
CSLRPPPGHGINEQFF
>-|-|13|TRBV9|TRBJ1-2
TGTGCCAGCAGCGTAACATCAGGGGTTGGCTACACCTTC
CASSVTSGVGYTF
>-|-|13|TRBV6-5|TRBJ1-1
TGTGCCAGCATTAACCCGGTGAGCGCTGAAGCTTTCTTT
CASINPVSAEAFF
>-|few|14|TRBV6-5|TRBJ1-4
TGTGCCAGCAGGTCGGGCGGAACCAATGAAAAACTGTTTTTT
CASRSGGTNEKLFF
>-|few|16|TRBV7-3|TRBJ2-6
TGTGCCAGCAGCTTAATGCAAGGGCGTGGGGCCAACGTCCTGACTTTC
CASSLMQGRGANVLTF